Described below is a single T cell receptor beta chain sequence and its context. Antigen specificity is unknown. Method: immunoSEQ multiplex PCR; TCRdb's copy keeps in-frame clones and lacks some. The sample lists 150,000 or so clones; roughly 90% were seen once. The analysis combined second doses at about 4 or about 12 weeks. The data stem from a study of T cell responses to AZD1222 COVID-19 vaccine. Whole-study results and caveats: Repertoire sampling occurred only after the peak T cell response. Baseline serology detected seropositivity in only 6 or 7 AZD1222 recipients. White British people made up most donors, females outnumbered males, and clonal diversity was possibly underestimated.

The length of the CDR3 is 13 residues. Germline V gene lookup returns CDR1 SQVTM and CDR2 ANQGSEA. V shed 3 bases and J shed 2 bases, with 11 bases lying between them. Sequencing used peripheral blood, obtained 28 days after the second AZD1222 dose. This rearrangement joins TRBV29-1 to TRBJ2-7; D is undetermined. This receptor was taken from an adult who received the AZD1222 COVID-19 vaccine. CDR3 nucleotide sequence: TGCAGCGTTGAGTTGGCGGACCCCTACGAGCAGTACTTC. Residues: CSVELADPYEQYF.